This T cell receptor (beta chain) is from a study of blood T cell repertoires in COVID-19. Sequencing used immunoSEQ multiplex PCR; TCRdb keeps in-frame clones, though not all of them. The sample comprises some 250,000 clones, around 84% of which are singletons, and under 5% rests with the top ten. Trimming pared 0 bases from V and 2 bases from J, leaving 15 bases between. The CDR3 totals 17 residues. Germline values: CDR1 LNHDA, CDR2 SQIVND (reference sequence). Sequencing used peripheral blood. The genes are TRBV19 and TRBJ2-3; tentatively, D is TRBD2 (5 bases). The sequence came from a man aged 60 to 75 with acute or convalescent COVID-19. The CDR3 DNA reads as TGTGCCAGTAGTATAGATGGAGGCAGATCAAACACAGATACGCAGTATTTT. Protein product: CASSIDGGRSNTDTQYF.